The next 18 T cell receptor beta chains were all read from a single sample in a study of beta chain features in type 1 diabetes. Regarding the study as a whole: For Type 1 diabetes patients, all four CD4+ subsets carried TCRB CDR3s that were moderately but significantly shorter.

These receptors' targets are unknown. Isolated RNA was reverse transcribed in full, so expressed TCRB transcripts were sequenced. Clones were sequenced by immunoSEQ multiplex PCR, and TCRdb holds only the in-frame ones, with some missing. The data show fewer than 400,000 clones, over 7% seen once. The sequenced sample consisted of central memory CD4+ T cells from blood. The receptors shown here come from a man aged 25-45 years with type 1 diabetes.

Only a few counts were recorded for this clone. V is TRBV4-3 and J is TRBJ2-1; 12 nucleotides match TRBD2. J was trimmed by 5 bases and V by 4 bases; bases with no gene match: 6. From germline, CDR1 is LGHNA and CDR2 YSLEER. The CDR3 loop spans 16 amino acids. CDR3 protein: CASSLSSGGANNEQFF. For the CDR3, the DNA is TGCGCCAGCAGCCTCTCTAGCGGGGGGGCGAACAATGAGCAGTTCTTC.

This clone appeared a few times. The rearrangement joins TRBV30 to TRBJ2-1; no clear D. Germline V gene sequence: CDR1 GTSNPN, CDR2 SVGIG (reference sequence). CDR3 length: 15 residues. Trimming left V 0 bases short and J 4 bases short, with 13 bases between. In DNA, the CDR3 is TGTGCCTGGAGTGTACTGGATTACCCATACAATGAGCAGTTCTTC. Encoded protein: CAWSVLDYPYNEQFF.

This clone was counted a few times. The CDR3 region is CASSLSPRTENTGELFF. In DNA form, the CDR3 reads TGCGCCAGCAGCTTGAGTCCGAGGACAGAGAACACCGGGGAGCTGTTTTTT. This rearrangement joins TRBV5-1 to TRBJ2-2; D might be TRBD1 (6 bases). The V and J ends lost 1 base and 1 base respectively, with 14 bases between them. Germline V gives CDR1 SGHRS, CDR2 YFSETQ. The CDR3 consists of 17 residues.

This clone was detected a few times. The chain couples TRBV6-5 to TRBJ2-2; no reliable D call. Deletions cut 5 bases from V and 5 bases from J, with 12 bases between. Germline V CDR1 and CDR2: MNHEY, SVGAGI. CDR3 size: 14 residues. CDR3 protein: CASSERRATGELFF. In DNA, the CDR3 is TGTGCCAGCAGTGAGAGACGCGCTACCGGGGAGCTGTTTTTT.

The DNA for the CDR3 is TGTGCCAGCAGCTTAGGCCGGCACTACGAGCAGTACTTC. It specifies CASSLGRHYEQYF. This chain connects TRBV7-2 to TRBJ2-7; no definite D call. The V gene's germline CDR1 is SGHTA and CDR2 FQGNSA. The CDR3 has 13 amino acids. V was clipped by 1 base and J by 3 bases, with 7 bases between them.

This clone was recorded many times. The chain joins TRBV10-1 to TRBJ2-3; TRBD1 matches 7 bases. Germline CDR1 reads WNHNN; CDR2 reads SYGVQD (reference sequence). The CDR3 has 17 residues. V lost 0 bases, J lost 0 bases, and 6 bases stayed unmatched. CDR3 sequence (DNA): TGCGCCAGCAGTGAGTCGCGAACAGGGGTTAGCACAGATACGCAGTATTTT. Encoded protein: CASSESRTGVSTDTQYF.

The chain links TRBV29-1 to TRBJ2-5, with D possibly matching TRBD1 (6 bases). Trimming removed 7 bases from V and 2 bases from J, with 8 bases in between. This CDR3 comprises 11 residues. The germline CDR1 and CDR2 sequences are SQVTM and ANQGSEA. The CDR3, as DNA: TGCAGCGGCAGGGGTCAAGAGACCCAGTACTTC. This gives the protein CSGRGQETQYF.

The chain uses TRBV25-1 and TRBJ1-3, with 8 bases matching TRBD1. After removal of 4 bases from V and 0 bases from J, the junction contained 5 bases not matched to a gene. The CDR3 sequence is 16 residues long. The germline V gene has CDR1 MGHDK and CDR2 SYGVNS. The CDR3 loop reads CASSAPGTGSGNTIYF. Written as DNA, the CDR3 is TGTGCCAGCAGTGCACCCGGGACAGGCTCTGGAAACACCATATATTTT.

This clone was picked up a small number of times. The gene calls are TRBV6-6 and TRBJ1-1; no clear D gene. V was pared by 2 bases and J by 1 base, with 8 bases between. This CDR3 spans 14 amino acids. CDR1 is MNHNY and CDR2 is SVGAGI in the germline V gene (reference sequence). The DNA of the CDR3 is TGTGCCAGCAGTTACCAGGTGGCGAACACTGAAGCTTTCTTT. It yields the protein CASSYQVANTEAFF.

The DNA for the CDR3 is TGTGCCAGCAGCTTAGGTCTGGCAGGGGGTAGTACGCAGTATTTT. As protein: CASSLGLAGGSTQYF. The gene calls are TRBV7-2 and TRBJ2-3; 7 bases match TRBD1. V lost 1 base to trimming and J lost 8 bases; unmatched junction nucleotides: 9. Germline V gives CDR1 SGHTA, CDR2 FQGNSA. The CDR3 extends over 15 amino acids.

The genes are TRBV5-6 and TRBJ1-1; 8 nucleotides align to TRBD1. V gave up 1 base and J gave up 2 bases; unmatched junction bases: 4. Germline assignment: CDR1 SGHDT and CDR2 YYEEEE. This CDR3 is built from 15 residues. CDR3 in amino acids: CASSLQTGANTEAFF. In DNA form, the CDR3 reads TGTGCCAGCAGCTTGCAGACAGGGGCAAACACTGAAGCTTTCTTT. Supplemented by reference TRBV5-6 and TRBJ1-1, the full variable domain reads DAGVTQSPTHLIKTRGQQVTLRCSPKSGHDTVSWYQQALGQGPQFIFQYYEEEERQRGNFPDRFSGHQFPNYSSELNVNALLLGDSALYLCASSLQTGANTEAFFGQGTRLTVV.

This chain uses TRBV7-2 with TRBJ1-2; possibly TRBD1 for D (5 bases). The germline gives CDR1 SGHTA, CDR2 FQGNSA. Trimming pared 5 bases from V and 4 bases from J, leaving 11 bases between. This CDR3 spans 13 amino acids. Here the CDR3 reads CASSPPGFYGYTF. The CDR3 region has the DNA TGTGCCAGCAGCCCGCCAGGGTTCTATGGCTACACCTTC. The variable domain in full, completed from reference TRBV7-2 and TRBJ1-2, reads GAGVSQSPSNKVTEKGKDVELRCDPISGHTALYWYRQSLGQGLEFLIYFQGNSAPDKSGLPSDRFSAERTGGSVSTLTIQRTQQEDSAVYLCASSPPGFYGYTFGSGTRLTVV.

This clone has a single count. The V call is TRBV7-2, the J call TRBJ1-1, with TRBD1 matching 10 bases. V was clipped by 5 bases and J by 3 bases; unmatched bases: 3. The V gene's germline CDR1 is SGHTA and CDR2 FQGNSA. This CDR3 has 14 residues. The CDR3 region is CASSEGQGYTEAFF. The CDR3 DNA is TGTGCCAGCAGCGAGGGACAGGGGTACACTGAAGCTTTCTTT.

J is TRBJ1-4 and V is TRBV28; 8 bases line up with TRBD1. The V gene end was trimmed by 4 bases and the J gene end by 7 bases; junction bases not matched to a gene: 5. The CDR3 loop spans 14 amino acids. Germline CDR1 MDHEN, CDR2 SYDVKM. The CDR3 region is CASSSGGIGEKLFF. The CDR3 DNA follows: TGTGCCAGCAGTTCAGGGGGCATCGGTGAAAAACTGTTTTTT.

This rearrangement joins TRBV7-9 to TRBJ2-5; D gene unclear. The CDR3 is made up of 15 amino acids. V was clipped by 7 bases and J by 7 bases, with 22 bases between them. The germline V gene has CDR1 SEHNR and CDR2 FQNEAQ (reference sequence). The CDR3 region has the DNA TGTGCCAGCACGGCCCCGGCGGCCCCCGTGTGGACCCAGTACTTC. Translating gives CASTAPAAPVWTQYF.

In DNA, the CDR3 is TGTGCCAGTAGTCCCCGGACAGGGGGCGCCCGGGAGACCCAGTACTTC. Amino acid sequence: CASSPRTGGARETQYF. The chain is built from TRBV19 and TRBJ2-5; 11 bases align to TRBD1. After removal of 5 bases from V and 5 bases from J, the junction contained 10 bases not matched to a gene. The CDR3 length is 16 residues. CDR1 is LNHDA, CDR2 SQIVND, per germline (reference sequence).

This clone has just a few counts. The rearrangement uses TRBV28 and TRBJ2-4, with TRBD2 matching 7 bases. J gave up 8 bases and V 5 bases, and 9 bases lay outside the gene matches. Germline V lookup: CDR1 MDHEN, CDR2 SYDVKM. The CDR3 extends over 14 amino acids. The CDR3 loop is CASSPGGGGHIQYF. In nucleotides, the CDR3 is TGTGCCAGCAGTCCGGGAGGTGGTGGTCACATTCAGTACTTC.

The V and J genes are TRBV29-1 and TRBJ1-1; D call uncertain. CDR1 is SQVTM and CDR2 is ANQGSEA in the germline V gene. V was cut by 1 base and J by 0 bases, with 6 bases left in between. The CDR3 extends over 13 amino acids. The CDR3 loop reads CSVEGHLNTEAFF. Here the CDR3 DNA reads TGCAGCGTTGAAGGACATTTGAACACTGAAGCTTTCTTT.